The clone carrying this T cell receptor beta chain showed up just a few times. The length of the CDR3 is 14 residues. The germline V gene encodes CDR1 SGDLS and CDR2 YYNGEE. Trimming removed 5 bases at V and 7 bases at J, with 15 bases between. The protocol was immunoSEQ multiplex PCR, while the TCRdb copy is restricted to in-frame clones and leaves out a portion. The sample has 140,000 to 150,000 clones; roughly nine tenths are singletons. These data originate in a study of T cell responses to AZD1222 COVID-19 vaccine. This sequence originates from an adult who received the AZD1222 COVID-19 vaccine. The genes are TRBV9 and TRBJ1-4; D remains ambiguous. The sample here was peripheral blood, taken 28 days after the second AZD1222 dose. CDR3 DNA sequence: TGTGCCAGCAGTCGAGAGGGCGGGCGTGAAAAACTGTTTTTT. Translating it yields CASSREGGREKLFF.